Shown below are 2 T cell receptor beta chains from a single sample sequenced in a study of blood T cell repertoires in COVID-19. Assay: immunoSEQ multiplex PCR; the TCRdb copy retains only in-frame clones and omits some. Found here are approximately 170,000 clones, approximately 90% of them singletons; the top ten hold 1.1%. The sequenced sample consisted of peripheral blood. The source is a man aged 25-45 years with acute or convalescent COVID-19.

The genes are TRBV7-8 and TRBJ2-3, with D possibly TRBD2 on 6 matching bases. Germline-derived CDR1 and CDR2 are SGHVS and FQNEAQ. Trimming left V 5 bases short and J 0 bases short, with 30 bases between. CDR3 length: 21 amino acids. CDR3 DNA: TGTGCCAGCAGCACCCCTGGGGACCCCGGGACTGACAACCCTAGCACAGATACGCAGTATTTT. Amino acids: CASSTPGDPGTDNPSTDTQYF.

This chain links TRBV30 with TRBJ1-6; no clear D gene. Germline assignment: CDR1 GTSNPN and CDR2 SVGIG (reference sequence). The germline V and J ends were trimmed by 5 bases and 8 bases, with 13 bases remaining between them. The CDR3 length is 13 residues. The CDR3 spells CAWGEGVHSPLHF. CDR3 DNA: TGTGCCTGGGGAGAGGGAGTCCATTCACCCCTCCACTTT. Complete variable domain (other parts from reference TRBV30 and TRBJ1-6): SQTIHQWPATLVQPVGSPLSLECTVEGTSNPNLYWYRQAAGRGLQLLFYSVGIGQISSEVPQNLSASRPQDRQFILSSKKLLLSDSGFYLCAWGEGVHSPLHFGNGTRLTVT.